The 8 T cell receptor beta chains below all came from one sample that was sequenced in a study of shared clonotypes between healthy human individuals. The protocol was immunoSEQ multiplex PCR, while the TCRdb copy is restricted to in-frame clones and leaves out a portion. The data contain some 1 million clones, around 74% of them singletons. The sample taken for sequencing was memory CD4+ T cells sorted from blood. As to subset: CD45RA-negative fraction. These receptors all stem from a man aged 18 to 30 in good health.

This clone was recorded at least ten times. J is TRBJ1-4 and V is TRBV18, with D hard to call. The V and J ends lost 3 bases and 10 bases respectively, with 18 bases between them. The CDR3 sequence is 15 residues long. Germline V gene lookup returns CDR1 KGHSH and CDR2 LQKENI. The CDR3 here is CASSPRGKVEGKLFF. The CDR3 bases are TGTGCCAGCTCACCTAGAGGGAAAGTTGAGGGAAAACTGTTTTTT.

A note on this clone: This sample includes further DNA sequences coding for the same CDR3. The chain carries TRBV5-1 and TRBJ1-2; a possible D gene is TRBD1 (6 bases). Per the germline V gene, CDR1 is SGHRS and CDR2 is YFSETQ. Trimming left V 0 bases short and J 6 bases short, with 9 bases between. This CDR3 comprises 13 residues. CDR3 sequence reads: CASSLGRGDGYTF. In DNA, the CDR3 is TGCGCCAGCAGCTTGGGCAGGGGTGATGGCTACACCTTC.

Regarding this clone: At one of its ends the junction is not consistent with the germline gene, which may arise from a read error. The chain recombines TRBV5-1 with TRBJ2-7; 8 nucleotides line up with TRBD2. Per the germline V gene, CDR1 is SGHRS and CDR2 is YFSETQ. The CDR3 covers 14 residues. The CDR3 here is CASRDTAGAYKQYF. The CDR3 DNA sequence: TGCGCCAGCAGGGATACAGCGGGGGCCTACAAGCAGTACTTC.

The gene calls are TRBV7-2 and TRBJ2-7, with a possible D match to TRBD1 (6 bases). In germline, CDR1 is SGHTA, CDR2 FQGNSA. The V gene lost 1 base and the J gene lost 6 bases, with 10 bases spanning the gap. The length of the CDR3 is 13 residues. This CDR3 is CASSLGTGSEQYF. The DNA for the CDR3 is TGTGCCAGCAGCTTAGGAACAGGGAGCGAGCAGTACTTC.

The sample holds a few counts of this clone. The CDR3 DNA reads TGTGCCAGCAGTGAAGGGACAGCTAACTATGGCTACACCTTC. This translates into CASSEGTANYGYTF. The rearrangement joins TRBV6-1 to TRBJ1-2; perhaps TRBD1 as D (6 bases). The CDR3 has 14 residues. Trimming pared 1 base from V and 0 bases from J, leaving 6 bases between. The germline V gene has CDR1 MNHNS and CDR2 SASEGT.

The chain uses TRBV10-2 and TRBJ2-3, with 14 bases lining up with TRBD2. The germline CDR1 and CDR2 sequences are WSHSY and SAAADI. J was trimmed by 3 bases and V by 6 bases; bases with no gene match: 5. This CDR3 is 16 amino acids long. CDR3 DNA sequence: TGCGCCAGCAGGCTGGGACTAGCGGGAGTAACAGATACGCAGTATTTT. It is translated as CASRLGLAGVTDTQYF.

This clone was seen many times. The chain joins TRBV29-1 to TRBJ2-7, with D possibly TRBD1 on 5 matching bases. In germline, CDR1 is SQVTM, CDR2 ANQGSEA. The CDR3 runs to 13 residues. V gave up 2 bases and J gave up 7 bases, with 15 bases separating them. CDR3 DNA sequence: TGCAGCGTTGAATTCGTAGGGGCTTATGAGCAGTACTTC. Translating gives CSVEFVGAYEQYF.

This clone appeared once. The chain employs TRBV6-1 and TRBJ1-2; no clear D gene. The V end was cut by 5 bases, the J end by 8 bases, with 9 bases between. In germline, CDR1 is MNHNS, CDR2 SASEGT. CDR3 length: 11 residues. In DNA, the CDR3 is TGTGCCAGCAGTACCGCTGGGGGCTACACCTTC. Residues: CASSTAGGYTF.